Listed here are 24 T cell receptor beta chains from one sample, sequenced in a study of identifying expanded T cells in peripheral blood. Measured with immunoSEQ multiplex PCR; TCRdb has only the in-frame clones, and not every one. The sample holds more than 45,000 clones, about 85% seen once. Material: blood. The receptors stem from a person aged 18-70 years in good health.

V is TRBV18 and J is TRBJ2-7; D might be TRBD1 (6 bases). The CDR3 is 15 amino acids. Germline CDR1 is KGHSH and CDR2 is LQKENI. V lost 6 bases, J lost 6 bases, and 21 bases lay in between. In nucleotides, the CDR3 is TGTGCCAGCTCCCGAGACACCGGGACAAATTTCGAGCAGTACTTC. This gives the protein CASSRDTGTNFEQYF. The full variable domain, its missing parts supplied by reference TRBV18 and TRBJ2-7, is NAGVMQNPRHLVRRRGQEARLRCSPMKGHSHVYWYRQLPEEGLKFMVYLQKENIIDESGMPKERFSAEFPKEGPSILRIQQVVRGDSAAYFCASSRDTGTNFEQYFGPGTRLTVT.

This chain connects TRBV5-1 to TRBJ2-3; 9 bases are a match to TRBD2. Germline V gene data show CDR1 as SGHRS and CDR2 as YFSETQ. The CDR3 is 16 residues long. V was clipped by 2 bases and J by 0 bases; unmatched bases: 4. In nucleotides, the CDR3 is TGCGCCAGCAGCTTATTCACTAGCGGGAGCACAGATACGCAGTATTTT. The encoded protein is CASSLFTSGSTDTQYF. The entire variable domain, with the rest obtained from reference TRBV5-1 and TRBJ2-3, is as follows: KAGVTQTPRYLIKTRGQQVTLSCSPISGHRSVSWYQQTPGQGLQFLFEYFSETQRNKGNFPGRFSGRQFSNSRSEMNVSTLELGDSALYLCASSLFTSGSTDTQYFGPGTRLTVL.

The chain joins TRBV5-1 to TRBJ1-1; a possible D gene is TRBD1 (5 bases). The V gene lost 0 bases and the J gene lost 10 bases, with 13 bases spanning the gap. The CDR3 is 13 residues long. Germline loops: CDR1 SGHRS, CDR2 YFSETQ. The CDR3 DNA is TGCGCCAGCAGCTTGGAGCCGGGGCGTAGAGCTTTCTTT. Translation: CASSLEPGRRAFF.

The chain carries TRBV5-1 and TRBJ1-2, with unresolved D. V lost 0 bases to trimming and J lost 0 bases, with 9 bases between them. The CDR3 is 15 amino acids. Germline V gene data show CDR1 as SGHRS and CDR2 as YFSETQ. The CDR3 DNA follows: TGCGCCAGCAGCTTGGGACCGACTACTAACTATGGCTACACCTTC. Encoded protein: CASSLGPTTNYGYTF.

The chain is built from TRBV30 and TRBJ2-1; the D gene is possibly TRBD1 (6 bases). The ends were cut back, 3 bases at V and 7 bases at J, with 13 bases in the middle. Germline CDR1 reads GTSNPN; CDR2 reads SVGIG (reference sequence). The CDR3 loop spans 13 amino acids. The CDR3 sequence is CAWSGAGVNEQFF. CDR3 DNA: TGTGCCTGGAGCGGGGCAGGGGTTAATGAGCAGTTCTTC.

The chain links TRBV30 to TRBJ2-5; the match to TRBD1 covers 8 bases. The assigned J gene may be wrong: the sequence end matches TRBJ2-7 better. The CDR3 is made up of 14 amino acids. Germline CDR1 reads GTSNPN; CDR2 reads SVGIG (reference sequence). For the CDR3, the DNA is TGTGCCTGGAGGAGACAGGGGCGAATCGGCGAGCAGTACTTC. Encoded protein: CAWRRQGRIGEQYF.

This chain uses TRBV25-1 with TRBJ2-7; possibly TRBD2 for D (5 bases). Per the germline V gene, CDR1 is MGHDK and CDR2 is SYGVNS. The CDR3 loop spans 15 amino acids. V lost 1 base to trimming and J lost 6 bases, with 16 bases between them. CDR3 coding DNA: TGTGCCAGCAGTGAATCTGGAGGCGGATCGGGCGAGCAGTACTTC. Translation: CASSESGGGSGEQYF.

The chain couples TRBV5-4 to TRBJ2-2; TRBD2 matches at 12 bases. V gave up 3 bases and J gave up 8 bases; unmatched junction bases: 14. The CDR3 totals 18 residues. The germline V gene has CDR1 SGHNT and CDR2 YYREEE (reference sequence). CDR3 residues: CASSSAASGRAHAGELFF. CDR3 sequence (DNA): TGTGCCAGCAGCTCTGCCGCTAGCGGGAGGGCCCATGCGGGGGAGCTGTTTTTT.

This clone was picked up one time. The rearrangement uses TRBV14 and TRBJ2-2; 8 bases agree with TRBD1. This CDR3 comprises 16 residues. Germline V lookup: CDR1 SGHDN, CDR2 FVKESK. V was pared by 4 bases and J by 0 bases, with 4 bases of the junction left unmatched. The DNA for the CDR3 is TGTGCCAGCAGCCTACCAGGGGGCGCGAACACCGGGGAGCTGTTTTTT. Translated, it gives CASSLPGGANTGELFF.

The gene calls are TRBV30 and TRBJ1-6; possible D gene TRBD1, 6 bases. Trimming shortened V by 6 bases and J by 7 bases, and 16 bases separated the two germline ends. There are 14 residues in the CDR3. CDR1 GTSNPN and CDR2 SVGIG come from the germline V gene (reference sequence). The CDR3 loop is CACSRGERNSPLHF. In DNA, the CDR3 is TGTGCCTGTAGCAGGGGAGAGAGGAATTCACCCCTCCACTTT.

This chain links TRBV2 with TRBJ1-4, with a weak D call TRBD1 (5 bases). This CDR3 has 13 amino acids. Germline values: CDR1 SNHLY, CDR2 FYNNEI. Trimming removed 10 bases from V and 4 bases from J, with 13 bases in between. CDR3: CAITGGYNEKLFF. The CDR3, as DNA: TGTGCCATCACGGGGGGATATAATGAAAAACTGTTTTTT.

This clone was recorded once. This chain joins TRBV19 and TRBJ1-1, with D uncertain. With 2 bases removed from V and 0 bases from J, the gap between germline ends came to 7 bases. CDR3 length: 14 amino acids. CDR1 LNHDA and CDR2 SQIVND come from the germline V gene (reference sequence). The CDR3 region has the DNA TGTGCCAGTAGTATAAAAGCCATGAACACTGAAGCTTTCTTT. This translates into CASSIKAMNTEAFF.

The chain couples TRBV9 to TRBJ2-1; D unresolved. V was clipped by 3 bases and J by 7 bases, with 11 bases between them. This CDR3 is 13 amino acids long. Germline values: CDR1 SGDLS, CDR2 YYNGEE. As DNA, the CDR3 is TGTGCCAGCAGCGGGAGCCACATGAATGAGCAGTTCTTC. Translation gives CASSGSHMNEQFF.

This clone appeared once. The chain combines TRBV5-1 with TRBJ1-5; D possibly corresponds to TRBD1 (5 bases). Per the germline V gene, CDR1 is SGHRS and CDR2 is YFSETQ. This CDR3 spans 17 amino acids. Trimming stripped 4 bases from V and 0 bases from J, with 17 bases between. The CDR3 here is CASSLFPTELSNQPQHF. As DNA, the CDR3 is TGCGCCAGCAGCCTTTTTCCGACAGAGCTTAGCAATCAGCCCCAGCATTTT.

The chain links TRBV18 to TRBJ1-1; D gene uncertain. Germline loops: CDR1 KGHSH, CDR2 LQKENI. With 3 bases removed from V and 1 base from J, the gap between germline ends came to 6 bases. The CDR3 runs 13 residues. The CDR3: CASSPQPNTEAFF. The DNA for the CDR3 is TGTGCCAGCTCACCTCAGCCGAACACTGAAGCTTTCTTT.

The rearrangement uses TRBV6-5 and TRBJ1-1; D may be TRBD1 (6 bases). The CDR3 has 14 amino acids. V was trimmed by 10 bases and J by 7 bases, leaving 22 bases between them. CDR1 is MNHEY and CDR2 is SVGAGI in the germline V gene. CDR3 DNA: TGTGCCACCTCCCCCGGGGGGGGCAGGTTTGAAGCTTTCTTT. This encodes CATSPGGGRFEAFF.

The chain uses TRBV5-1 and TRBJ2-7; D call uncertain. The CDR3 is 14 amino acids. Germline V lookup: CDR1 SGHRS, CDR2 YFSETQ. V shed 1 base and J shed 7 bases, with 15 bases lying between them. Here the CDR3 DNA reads TGCGCCAGCAGCTTGACCGGCAGGTCGGGTGAGCAGTACGTC. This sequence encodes CASSLTGRSGEQYV.

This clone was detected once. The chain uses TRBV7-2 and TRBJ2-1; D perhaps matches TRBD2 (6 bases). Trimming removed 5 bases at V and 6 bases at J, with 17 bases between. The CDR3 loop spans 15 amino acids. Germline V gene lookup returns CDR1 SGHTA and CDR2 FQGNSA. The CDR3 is CASSLDIRTTNEQFF. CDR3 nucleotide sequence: TGTGCCAGCAGCCTTGACATACGGACTACCAATGAGCAGTTCTTC.

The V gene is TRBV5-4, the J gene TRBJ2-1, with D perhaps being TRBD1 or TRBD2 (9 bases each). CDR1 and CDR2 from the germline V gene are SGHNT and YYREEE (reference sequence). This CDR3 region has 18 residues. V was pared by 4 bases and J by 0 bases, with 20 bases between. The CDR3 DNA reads TGTGCCAGCAGCGACAGGGGGGATAGCGGGAGCTCCTACAATGAGCAGTTCTTC. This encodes CASSDRGDSGSSYNEQFF. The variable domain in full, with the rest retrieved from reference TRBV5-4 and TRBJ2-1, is ETGVTQSPTHLIKTRGQQVTLRCSSQSGHNTVSWYQQALGQGPQFIFQYYREEENGRGNFPPRFSGLQFPNYSSELNVNALELDDSALYLCASSDRGDSGSSYNEQFFGPGTRLTVL.

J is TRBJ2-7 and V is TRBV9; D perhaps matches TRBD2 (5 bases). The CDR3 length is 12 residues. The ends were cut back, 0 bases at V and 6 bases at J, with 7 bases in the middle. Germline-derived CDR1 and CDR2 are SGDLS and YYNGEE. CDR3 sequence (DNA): TGTGCCAGCAGCGTAGTTCGGGGCGAGCAGTACGTC. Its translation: CASSVVRGEQYV.

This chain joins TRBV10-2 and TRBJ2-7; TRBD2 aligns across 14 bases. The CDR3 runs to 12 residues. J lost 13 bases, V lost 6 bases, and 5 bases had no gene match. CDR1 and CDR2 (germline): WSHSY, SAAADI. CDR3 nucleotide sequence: TGCGCCAGCAGCGAGGGACTAGCGGGAGACTACTTC. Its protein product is CASSEGLAGDYF.

The CDR3 sequence is CASSRRQGGNTGELFF. The CDR3 DNA follows: TGTGCCAGCTCACGAAGACAGGGGGGGAACACCGGGGAGCTGTTTTTT. The V and J genes are TRBV18 and TRBJ2-2; 9 bases line up with TRBD1. Germline values: CDR1 KGHSH, CDR2 LQKENI. Losses at the gene ends were 4 bases for V and 1 base for J; bases not matched to a gene: 4. The CDR3 extends over 16 amino acids. The full variable domain, with the rest looked up from reference TRBV18 and TRBJ2-2, is NAGVMQNPRHLVRRRGQEARLRCSPMKGHSHVYWYRQLPEEGLKFMVYLQKENIIDESGMPKERFSAEFPKEGPSILRIQQVVRGDSAAYFCASSRRQGGNTGELFFGEGSRLTVL.

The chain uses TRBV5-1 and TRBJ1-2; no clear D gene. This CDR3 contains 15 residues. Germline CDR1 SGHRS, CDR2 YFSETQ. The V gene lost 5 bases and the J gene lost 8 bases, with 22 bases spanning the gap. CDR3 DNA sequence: TGCGCCAGCAGATATCTAAGGGAGGGTTTGGGCGGCTACACCTTC. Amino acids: CASRYLREGLGGYTF.

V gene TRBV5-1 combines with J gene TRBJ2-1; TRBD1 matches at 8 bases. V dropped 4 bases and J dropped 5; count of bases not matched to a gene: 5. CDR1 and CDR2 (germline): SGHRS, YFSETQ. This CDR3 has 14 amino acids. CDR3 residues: CASSHGTGNNEQFF. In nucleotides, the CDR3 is TGCGCCAGCAGCCACGGGACAGGTAACAATGAGCAGTTCTTC.